In this sample, the clone carrying this TCR beta chain turned up a few times. What it binds is unknown. Other nucleotide sequences in the sample specify the same CDR3. This entry comes from a study of shared clonotypes between healthy human individuals. The V gene lost 1 base and the J gene lost 1 base, with 8 bases spanning the gap. CDR1 and CDR2 from the germline V gene are SGDLS and YYNGEE. The CDR3 runs 14 residues. In replicate PCRs of sorted subsets, roughly 210 ng DNA, approximately 32,000 T cell genomes, was used. TCRdb's table, derived via immunoSEQ multiplex PCR, lists solely in-frame clones and lacks some. Among about a million clones, 77% were seen once, and the ten largest hold roughly 0.83%. Study-wide results and caveats: The sampled material consisted only of blood, and tissue repertoires are likely to differ.

The donors were all Caucasian adults (living in Nashville, Tennessee). The study separated CD4+ cells into CD45RA+ naive and CD45RA-negative memory subsets. This sequence originates from a man between 18 and 29 years old in good health. Some clones in this sample may be carry-over from other donors' samples. The chain recombines TRBV9 with TRBJ2-5; the D is unclear. Sequenced material: memory CD4+ T cells from PBMCs. Subset given: CD45RA-negative fraction. CDR3 in DNA: TGTGCCAGCAGCGTAAGGACGGGCCAAGAGACCCAGTACTTC. The encoded protein is CASSVRTGQETQYF.